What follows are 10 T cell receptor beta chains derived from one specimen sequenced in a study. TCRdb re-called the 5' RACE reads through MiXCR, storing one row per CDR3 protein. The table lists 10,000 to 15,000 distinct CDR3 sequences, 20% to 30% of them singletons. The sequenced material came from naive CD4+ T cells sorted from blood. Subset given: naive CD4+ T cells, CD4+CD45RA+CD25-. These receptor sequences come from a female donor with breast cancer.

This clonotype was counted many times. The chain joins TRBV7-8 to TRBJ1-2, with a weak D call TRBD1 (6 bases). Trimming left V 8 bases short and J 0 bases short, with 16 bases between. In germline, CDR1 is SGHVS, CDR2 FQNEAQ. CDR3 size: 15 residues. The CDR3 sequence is CASSHAGDTNYGYTF. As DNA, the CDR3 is TGTGCCAGCTCCCACGCGGGGGACACTAACTATGGCTACACCTTC.

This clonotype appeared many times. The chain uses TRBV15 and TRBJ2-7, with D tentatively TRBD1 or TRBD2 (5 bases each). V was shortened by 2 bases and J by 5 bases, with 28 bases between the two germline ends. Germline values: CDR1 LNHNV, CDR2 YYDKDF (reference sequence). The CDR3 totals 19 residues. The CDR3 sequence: CATSRRGETFSVVGHEQYF. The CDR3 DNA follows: TGTGCCACCAGCAGAAGAGGGGAGACGTTTAGCGTAGTAGGTCACGAGCAGTACTTC.

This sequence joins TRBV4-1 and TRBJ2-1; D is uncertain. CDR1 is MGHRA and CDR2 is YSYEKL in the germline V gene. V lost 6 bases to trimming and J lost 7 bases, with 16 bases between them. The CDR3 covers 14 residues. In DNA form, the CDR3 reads TGCGCCAGCAGAGAAGATTACGGAGTTAATGAGCAGTTCTTC. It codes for CASREDYGVNEQFF.

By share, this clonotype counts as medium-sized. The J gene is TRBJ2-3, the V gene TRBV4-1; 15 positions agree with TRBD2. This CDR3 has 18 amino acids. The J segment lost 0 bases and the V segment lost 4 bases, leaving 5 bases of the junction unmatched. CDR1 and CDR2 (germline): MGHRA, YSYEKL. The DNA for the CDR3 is TGCGCCAGCAGCCGAGGACTAGCGGGAGGGTCAAGCACAGATACGCAGTATTTT. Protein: CASSRGLAGGSSTDTQYF.

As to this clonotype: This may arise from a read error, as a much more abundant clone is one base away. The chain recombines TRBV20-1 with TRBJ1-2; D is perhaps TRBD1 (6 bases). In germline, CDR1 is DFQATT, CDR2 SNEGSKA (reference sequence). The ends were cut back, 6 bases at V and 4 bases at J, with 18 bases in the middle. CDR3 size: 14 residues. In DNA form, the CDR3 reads TGCAGTGCGACCACAGGGTTAGCTAGCTATGGCTACACCTTC. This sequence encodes CSATTGLASYGYTF.

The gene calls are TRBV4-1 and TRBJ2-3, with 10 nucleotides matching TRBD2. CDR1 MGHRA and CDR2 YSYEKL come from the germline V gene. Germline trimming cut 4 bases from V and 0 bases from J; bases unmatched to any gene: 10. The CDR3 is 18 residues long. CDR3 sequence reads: CASSPQRGLAKSTDTQYF. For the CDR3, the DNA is TGCGCCAGCAGCCCCCAGAGGGGACTAGCGAAGAGCACAGATACGCAGTATTTT.

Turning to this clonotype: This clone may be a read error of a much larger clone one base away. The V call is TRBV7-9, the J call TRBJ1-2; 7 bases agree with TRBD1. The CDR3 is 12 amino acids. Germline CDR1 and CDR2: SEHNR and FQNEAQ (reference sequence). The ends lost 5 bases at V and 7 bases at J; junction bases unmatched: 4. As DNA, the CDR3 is TGTGCCAGCAGCCGGTACAGGGGTGGCTACACCTTC. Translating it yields CASSRYRGGYTF. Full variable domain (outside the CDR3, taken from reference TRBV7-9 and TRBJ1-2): DTGVSQNPRHKITKRGQNVTFRCDPISEHNRLYWYRQTLGQGPEFLTYFQNEAQLEKSRLLSDRFSAERPKGSFSTLEIQRTEQGDSAMYLCASSRYRGGYTFGSGTRLTVV.

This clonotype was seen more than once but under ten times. CDR3 coding DNA: TGTGCCAGCACCTTGCGGGAGACAGTGCGCGGCACTGAAGCTTTCTTT. Translating it yields CASTLRETVRGTEAFF. V usage is TRBV12-3 or TRBV12-4 and J usage is TRBJ1-1; D perhaps matches TRBD1 (5 bases). The CDR3 has 16 residues. V dropped 7 bases and J dropped 4 bases, with 22 bases sitting between them.

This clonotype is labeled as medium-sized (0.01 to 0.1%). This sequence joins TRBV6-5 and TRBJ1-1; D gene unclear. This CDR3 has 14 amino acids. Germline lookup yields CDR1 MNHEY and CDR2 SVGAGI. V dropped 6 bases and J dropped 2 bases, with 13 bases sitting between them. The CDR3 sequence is CASSQTAGNTEAFF. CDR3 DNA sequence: TGTGCCAGCAGCCAGACTGCCGGAAACACTGAAGCTTTCTTT.

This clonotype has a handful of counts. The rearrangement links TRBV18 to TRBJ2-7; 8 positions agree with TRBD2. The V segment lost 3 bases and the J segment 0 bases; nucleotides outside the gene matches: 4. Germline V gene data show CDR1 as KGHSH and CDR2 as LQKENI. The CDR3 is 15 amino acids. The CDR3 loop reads CASSPREGNSYEQYF. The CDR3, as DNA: TGTGCCAGCTCACCCCGGGAGGGTAACTCCTACGAGCAGTACTTC.